This T cell receptor beta chain was sequenced during a study of shared clonotypes between healthy human individuals. This clone was found a few times. Its specificity is not known. Points from the study as a whole: It was the few donors that limited the genetic and exposure-history diversity represented.

Among the donors, all were Caucasian adults who lived in Nashville, Tennessee. This CDR3 contains 16 residues. Germline lookup yields CDR1 SGHAT and CDR2 FQNNGV. Deletions cut 3 bases from V and 6 bases from J, with 21 bases between. It was at deep level that the assay was run. Using immunoSEQ multiplex PCR, the repertoire was profiled, and TCRdb retains in-frame clones only, with some absent. The data hold approximately 700,000 clones, with around four fifths observed a single time. This TCR was sampled from a woman aged 30 to 39 in good health. V usage is TRBV11-2 and J usage is TRBJ2-7; D tentatively reads TRBD1 or TRBD2 (5 bases each). Sequenced sample: memory CD4+ T cells sorted from blood. The subset was: CD45RA-negative fraction. For the CDR3, the DNA is TGTGCCAGCAGCTTTAGTGGGGGAACCCCTCTCGGCGAGCAGTACTTC. This gives the protein CASSFSGGTPLGEQYF.